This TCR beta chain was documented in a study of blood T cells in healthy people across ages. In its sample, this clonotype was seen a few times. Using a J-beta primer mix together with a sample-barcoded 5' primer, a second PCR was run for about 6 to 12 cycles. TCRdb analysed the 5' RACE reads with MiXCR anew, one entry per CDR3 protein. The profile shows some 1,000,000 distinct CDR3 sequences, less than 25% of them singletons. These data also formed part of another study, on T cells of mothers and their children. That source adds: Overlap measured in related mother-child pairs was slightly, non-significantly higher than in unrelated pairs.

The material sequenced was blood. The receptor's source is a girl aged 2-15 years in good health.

CDR3 sequence reads: CASSLVVGSYEQYF. The CDR3 coding sequence is TGTGCCAGCAGCTTGGTTGTGGGCTCCTACGAGCAGTACTTC. This chain joins TRBV5-6 and TRBJ2-7, with D unresolved. The CDR3 totals 14 residues. V was shortened by 0 bases and J by 0 bases, with 7 bases between the two germline ends. Germline CDR1 is SGHDT and CDR2 is YYEEEE.